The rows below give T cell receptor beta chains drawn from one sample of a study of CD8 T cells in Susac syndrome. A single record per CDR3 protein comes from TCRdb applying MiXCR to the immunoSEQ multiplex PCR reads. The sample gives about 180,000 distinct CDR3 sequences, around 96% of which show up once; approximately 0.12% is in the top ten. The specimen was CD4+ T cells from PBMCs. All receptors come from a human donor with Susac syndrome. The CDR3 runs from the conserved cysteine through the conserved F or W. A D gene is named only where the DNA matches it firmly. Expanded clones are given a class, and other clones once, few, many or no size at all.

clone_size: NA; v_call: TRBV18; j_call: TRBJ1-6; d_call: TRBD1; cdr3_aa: CASSRTGRNSPLHF; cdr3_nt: TGTGCCAGCTCAAGGACAGGTCGTAATTCACCCCTCCACTTT
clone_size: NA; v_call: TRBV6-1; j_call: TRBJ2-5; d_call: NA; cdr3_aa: CASTQRQLQETQYF; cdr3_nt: TGTGCCAGCACCCAGAGACAGTTACAAGAGACCCAGTACTTC
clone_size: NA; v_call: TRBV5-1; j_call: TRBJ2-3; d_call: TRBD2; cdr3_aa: CASSLKRGGSTDTQYF; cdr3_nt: TGCGCCAGCAGCTTGAAGCGGGGGGGCAGCACAGATACGCAGTATTTT
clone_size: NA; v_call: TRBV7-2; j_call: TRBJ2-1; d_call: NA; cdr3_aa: CASSLVGGTRSYNEQFF; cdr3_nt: TGTGCCAGCAGCTTAGTAGGCGGAACTAGATCCTACAATGAGCAGTTCTTC
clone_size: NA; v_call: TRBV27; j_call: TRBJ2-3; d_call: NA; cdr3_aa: CASSFPGDTQYF; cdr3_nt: TGTGCCAGCAGTTTTCCAGGTGATACGCAGTATTTT
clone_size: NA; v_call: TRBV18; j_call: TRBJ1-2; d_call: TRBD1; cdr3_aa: CASSPLGQGDGYTF; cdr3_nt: TGTGCCAGCTCACCATTGGGACAGGGGGATGGCTACACCTTC
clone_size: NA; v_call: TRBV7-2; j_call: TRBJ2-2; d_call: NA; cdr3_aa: CASSLVGRSPGELFF; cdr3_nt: TGTGCCAGCAGCTTAGTAGGCAGGTCTCCCGGGGAGCTGTTTTTT
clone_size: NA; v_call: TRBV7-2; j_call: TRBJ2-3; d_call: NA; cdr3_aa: CASSRDRDTQYF; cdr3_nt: TGTGCCAGCAGCCGAGATAGGGATACGCAGTATTTT
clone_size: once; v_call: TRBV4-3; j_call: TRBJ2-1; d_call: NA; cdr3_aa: CASSQGPNIYNEQFF; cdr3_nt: TGCGCCAGCAGCCAGGGTCCGAACATTTACAATGAGCAGTTCTTC
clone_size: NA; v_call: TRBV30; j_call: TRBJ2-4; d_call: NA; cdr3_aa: CAWSRTGEAKNIQYF; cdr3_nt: TGTGCCTGGAGTCGGACGGGTGAAGCCAAAAACATTCAGTACTTC
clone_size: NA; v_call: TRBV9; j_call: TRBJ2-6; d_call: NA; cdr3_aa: CASSVRGGVSSGANVLTF; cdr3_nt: TGTGCCAGCAGCGTAAGGGGAGGAGTAAGCTCTGGGGCCAACGTCCTGACTTTC
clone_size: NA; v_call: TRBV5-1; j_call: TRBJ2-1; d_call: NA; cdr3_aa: CASSFDLNEQFF; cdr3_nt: TGCGCCAGCAGCTTCGACCTCAATGAGCAGTTCTTC
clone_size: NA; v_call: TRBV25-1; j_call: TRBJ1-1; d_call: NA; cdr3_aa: CASSGLGVNTEAFF; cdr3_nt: TGTGCCAGCAGCGGGCTGGGCGTGAACACTGAAGCTTTCTTT
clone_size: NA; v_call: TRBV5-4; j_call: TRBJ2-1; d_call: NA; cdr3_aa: CASRRGNPTDYNEQFF; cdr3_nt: TGTGCCAGCAGAAGGGGGAACCCGACGGACTACAATGAGCAGTTCTTC
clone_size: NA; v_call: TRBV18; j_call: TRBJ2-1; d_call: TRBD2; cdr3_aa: CASSPGLLERDGLGEQFF; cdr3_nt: TGTGCCAGCTCACCGGGGCTTCTCGAGCGGGATGGCTTAGGTGAGCAGTTCTTC
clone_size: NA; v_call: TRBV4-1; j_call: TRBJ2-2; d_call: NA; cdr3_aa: CASRDSLTGELFF; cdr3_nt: TGCGCCAGCAGGGACAGCCTCACCGGGGAGCTGTTTTTT
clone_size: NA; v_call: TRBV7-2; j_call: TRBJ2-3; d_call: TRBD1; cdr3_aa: CASSSDRSTDTQYF; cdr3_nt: TGTGCCAGCAGCTCGGACAGGTCCACAGATACGCAGTATTTT
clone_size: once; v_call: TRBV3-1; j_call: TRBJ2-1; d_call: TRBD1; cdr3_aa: CASSQQQGAYNEQFF; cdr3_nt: TGTGCCAGCAGCCAACAACAGGGGGCTTACAATGAGCAGTTCTTC
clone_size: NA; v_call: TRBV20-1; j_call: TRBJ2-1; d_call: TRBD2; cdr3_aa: CSAGTSSYNEQFF; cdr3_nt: TGCAGTGCGGGGACTAGTTCCTACAATGAGCAGTTCTTC
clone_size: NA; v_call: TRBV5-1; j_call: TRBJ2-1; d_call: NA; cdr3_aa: CASSLQRVRSNEQFF; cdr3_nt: TGCGCCAGCAGCTTGCAGCGGGTACGATCCAATGAGCAGTTCTTC
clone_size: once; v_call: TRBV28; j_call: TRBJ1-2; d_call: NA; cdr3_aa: CASSLPGAFGYTF; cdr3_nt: TGTGCCAGCAGTTTACCGGGTGCGTTTGGCTACACCTTC
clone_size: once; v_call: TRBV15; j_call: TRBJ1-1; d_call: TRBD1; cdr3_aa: CATSRDGGQGPQAFF; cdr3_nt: TGTGCCACCAGCCGAGATGGGGGACAGGGCCCCCAAGCTTTCTTT
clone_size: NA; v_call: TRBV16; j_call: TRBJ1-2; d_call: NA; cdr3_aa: CASSSEGKGYTF; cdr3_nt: TGTGCCAGCAGCTCTGAGGGCAAGGGCTACACCTTC
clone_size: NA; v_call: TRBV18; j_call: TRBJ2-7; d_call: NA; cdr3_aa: CASSPNEYEQYF; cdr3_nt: TGTGCCAGCTCACCTAACGAATACGAGCAGTACTTC
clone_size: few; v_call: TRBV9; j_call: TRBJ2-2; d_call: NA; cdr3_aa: CASSSPNTGELFF; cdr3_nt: TGTGCCAGCAGTTCCCCGAACACCGGGGAGCTGTTTTTT
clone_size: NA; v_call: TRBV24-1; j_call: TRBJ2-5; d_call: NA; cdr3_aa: CATSGTKGTQYF; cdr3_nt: TGTGCCACCAGTGGCACCAAAGGGACCCAGTACTTC
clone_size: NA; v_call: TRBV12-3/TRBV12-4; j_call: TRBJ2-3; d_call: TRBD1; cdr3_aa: CASSLDRGGTDTQYF; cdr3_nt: TGTGCCAGCAGTTTGGACAGGGGTGGGACAGATACGCAGTATTTT
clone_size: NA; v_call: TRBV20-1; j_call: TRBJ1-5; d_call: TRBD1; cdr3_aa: CSAPSKGAQPQHF; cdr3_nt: TGCAGTGCTCCCTCCAAGGGGGCTCAGCCCCAGCATTTT
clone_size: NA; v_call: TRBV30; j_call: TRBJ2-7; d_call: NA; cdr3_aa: CAWSGGVQPYEQYF; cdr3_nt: TGTGCCTGGAGCGGGGGAGTTCAGCCCTACGAGCAGTACTTC
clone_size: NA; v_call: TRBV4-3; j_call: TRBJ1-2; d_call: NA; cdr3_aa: CASSQGAERHGYTF; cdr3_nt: TGCGCCAGCAGCCAAGGGGCGGAGAGGCATGGCTACACCTTC
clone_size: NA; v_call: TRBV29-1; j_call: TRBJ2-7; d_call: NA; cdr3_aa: CSVRILASSYEQYF; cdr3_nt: TGCAGCGTGCGAATACTGGCTAGCTCCTACGAGCAGTACTTC
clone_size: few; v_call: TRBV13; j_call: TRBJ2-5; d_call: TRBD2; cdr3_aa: CASSRRLAGGQETQYF; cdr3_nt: TGTGCCAGCAGCCGCAGACTAGCGGGAGGGCAAGAGACCCAGTACTTC
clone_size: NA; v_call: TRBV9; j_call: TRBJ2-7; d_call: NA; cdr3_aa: CASSPDAGHTYEQYF; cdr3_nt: TGTGCCAGCAGTCCAGACGCGGGACACACCTACGAGCAGTACTTC
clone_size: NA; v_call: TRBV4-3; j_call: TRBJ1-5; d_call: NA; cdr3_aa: CASSQDRGGWPQHF; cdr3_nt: TGCGCCAGCAGCCAAGACAGGGGAGGTTGGCCCCAGCATTTT
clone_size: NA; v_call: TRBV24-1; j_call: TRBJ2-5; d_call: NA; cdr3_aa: CATSDPRGTQETQYF; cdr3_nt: TGTGCCACCAGTGACCCCCGGGGGACTCAAGAGACCCAGTACTTC
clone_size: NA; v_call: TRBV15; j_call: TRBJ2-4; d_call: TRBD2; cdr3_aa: CATSSGGVENIQYF; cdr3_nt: TGTGCCACCAGCTCGGGAGGGGTGGAGAACATTCAGTACTTC
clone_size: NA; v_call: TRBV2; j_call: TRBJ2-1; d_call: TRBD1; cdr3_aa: CASSDTLQGYNEQFF; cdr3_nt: TGTGCCAGCAGTGATACATTACAGGGGTACAATGAGCAGTTCTTC
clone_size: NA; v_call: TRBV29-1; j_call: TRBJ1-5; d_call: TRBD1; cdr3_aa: CSVWTGGIQPQHF; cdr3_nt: TGCAGCGTCTGGACAGGGGGAATTCAGCCCCAGCATTTT
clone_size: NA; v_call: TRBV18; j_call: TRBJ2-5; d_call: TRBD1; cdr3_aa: CASSRTGPQETQYF; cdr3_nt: TGTGCCAGCTCGCGGACAGGCCCCCAAGAGACCCAGTACTTC